The entry below describes one T cell receptor (beta chain). Its target is unknown. The length of the CDR3 is 14 residues. Deletions cut 1 base from V and 1 base from J, with 9 bases between. Germline CDR1 and CDR2: SGHRS and YFSETQ. The source of the sample is a study of OX40 agonist ivuxolimab in advanced cancers. On the study more broadly: In three patients, partial responses were observed, one with hepatocellular carcinoma and two with cutaneous melanoma. Points from the study as a whole: Average numbers of expanded clones were greater in CD8+ T cells than in CD4+. At doses 0.1 to 3.0 mg/kg, CD4+ and CD8+ clones expanded.

Clones were read by immunoSEQ multiplex PCR, and TCRdb kept only the in-frame ones, dropping some. This sample yields about 68,000 clones, of which 84% are seen a single time; around 1.5% belongs to the top ten. Sample: CD4+ or CD8+ T cells sorted from blood, taken in a trial of the OX40 agonist ivuxolimab. This receptor was taken from an adult with an advanced solid tumor such as melanoma, head and neck, liver or kidney cancer. V is TRBV5-1 and J is TRBJ2-7, with D maybe TRBD1 (5 bases). CDR3 amino acids: CASSLSQGSYEQYF. As DNA, the CDR3 is TGCGCCAGCAGCTTGAGTCAGGGTTCCTACGAGCAGTACTTC.